The 5 T cell receptor beta chains given below trace back to one sample, sequenced in a study of blood T cell repertoires in COVID-19. Sequenced by immunoSEQ multiplex PCR; TCRdb stores in-frame clones only, minus some. Among about 300,000 clones listed, roughly 90% were seen once. The sample taken for sequencing was peripheral blood. All receptors derive from a man between 18 and 29 years old who had recovered from COVID-19.

The chain has TRBV19 and TRBJ2-1, with D unresolved. Trimming removed 5 bases at V and 2 bases at J, with 13 bases between. The CDR3 runs 15 residues. Per germline, CDR1 LNHDA and CDR2 SQIVND (reference sequence). The CDR3 DNA reads TGTGCCAGTAGTTCACAGACCCTTGCCTACAATGAGCAGTTCTTC. Translation: CASSSQTLAYNEQFF.

The gene calls are TRBV19 and TRBJ2-5, with TRBD1 as a possible D gene (5 bases). Between the trimmed V and J ends, which lost 5 bases and 2 bases, there was a span of 6 bases. Germline V gene lookup returns CDR1 LNHDA and CDR2 SQIVND (reference sequence). The CDR3 contains 12 residues. This chain's CDR3 is CASSRTQETQYF. CDR3 in DNA: TGTGCCAGTAGTCGGACACAAGAGACCCAGTACTTC.

V usage is TRBV6-5 and J usage is TRBJ1-2, with D unresolved. Trimming took 4 bases from V and 4 from J, leaving 10 bases between them. Germline assignment: CDR1 MNHEY and CDR2 SVGAGI. The CDR3 has 13 residues. In nucleotides, the CDR3 is TGTGCCAGCAGTTCCCAGGCCTTCTATGGCTACACCTTC. Protein product: CASSSQAFYGYTF.

This chain joins TRBV6-5 and TRBJ2-2; 11 bases line up with TRBD2. This CDR3 is built from 15 residues. Looked up from germline, CDR1 is MNHEY and CDR2 is SVGAGI. V lost 9 bases, J lost 4 bases, and 7 bases stayed unmatched. This CDR3 is CARGLAGGGTGELFF. CDR3 bases: TGTGCCAGGGGGCTAGCGGGGGGAGGCACCGGGGAGCTGTTTTTT.

CDR3 protein: CASSSFGQLNTEAFF. CDR3 coding DNA: TGTGCCAGCAGCTCATTCGGACAGCTGAACACTGAAGCTTTCTTT. J is TRBJ1-1 and V is TRBV27, with D possibly being TRBD1 (6 bases). The germline CDR1 and CDR2 sequences are MNHEY and SMNVEV (reference sequence). Between the trimmed V and J ends, which lost 6 bases and 0 bases, there was a span of 14 bases. The CDR3 consists of 15 residues.